This T cell receptor (beta chain) comes out of a study of response to subunit inactivated influenza vaccine. Whole-study findings and limits: Seasonal influenza vaccination, on each occasion, was suggested by the authors to recruit few new T cells.

After removal of 6 bases from V and 3 bases from J, the junction contained 4 bases not matched to a gene. This CDR3 comprises 15 residues. TCRdb ran MiXCR on the RT-PCR reads and lists one entry per CDR3 protein. This sample has about 780,000 distinct CDR3 sequences, with about a fifth found just once. This clonotype was picked up a small number of times. Its cognate antigen is unknown. V and J are TRBV12-3 or TRBV12-4 and TRBJ2-6; the match to TRBD2 covers 8 bases. The sequence came from a man aged 50-59 years who received an inactivated influenza vaccine. This specimen consisted of PBMCs from blood, obtained about 5 days after vaccination. CDR3 loop: CASRHSGVGANVLTF. DNA of the CDR3: TGTGCCAGCAGACATAGCGGGGTTGGGGCCAACGTCCTGACTTTC.